This T cell receptor beta chain was profiled in a study of T cell responses to AZD1222 COVID-19 vaccine. Worth noting for this clone: Its cognate antigen is unknown.

TCRdb keeps only in-frame clones here, not all; method: immunoSEQ multiplex PCR. The sample shows 80,000 to 95,000 clones, around nine tenths of them seen only once. The V gene lost 5 bases and the J gene lost 9 bases, with 23 bases spanning the gap. Looked up from germline, CDR1 is SGHTA and CDR2 is FQGNSA. CDR3 size: 16 residues. Findings and caveats of the study: CD4 TCRs covered the whole spike, strongest at regions 160-218 and 743-854.

The receptor was isolated from an adult in good health. This sequence joins TRBV7-2 and TRBJ2-1; D might be TRBD2 (6 bases). This material consisted of peripheral blood, taken on day 0 of MenACWY control vaccination. CDR3 loop: CASSAPETSFVIEQFF. The CDR3 DNA follows: TGTGCCAGCAGCGCCCCCGAGACTAGTTTTGTAATTGAGCAGTTCTTC.